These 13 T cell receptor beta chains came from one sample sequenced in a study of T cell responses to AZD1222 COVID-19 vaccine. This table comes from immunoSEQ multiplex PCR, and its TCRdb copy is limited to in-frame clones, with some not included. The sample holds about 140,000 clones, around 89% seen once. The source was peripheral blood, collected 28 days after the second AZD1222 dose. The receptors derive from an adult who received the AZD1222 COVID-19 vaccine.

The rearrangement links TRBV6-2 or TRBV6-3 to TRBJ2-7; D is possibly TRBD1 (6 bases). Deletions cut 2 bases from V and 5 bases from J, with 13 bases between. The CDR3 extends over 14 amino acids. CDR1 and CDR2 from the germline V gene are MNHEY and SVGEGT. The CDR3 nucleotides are TGTGCCAGCAGTTACGTTACAACAGGGAACGAGCAGTACTTC. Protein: CASSYVTTGNEQYF.

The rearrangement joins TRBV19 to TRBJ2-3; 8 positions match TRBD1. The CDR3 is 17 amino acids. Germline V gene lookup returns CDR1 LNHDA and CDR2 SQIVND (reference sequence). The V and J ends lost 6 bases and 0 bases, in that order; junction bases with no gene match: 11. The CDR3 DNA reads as TGTGCCAGTAGGCCCCGGACAGGGCGACCTAGCACAGATACGCAGTATTTT. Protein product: CASRPRTGRPSTDTQYF.

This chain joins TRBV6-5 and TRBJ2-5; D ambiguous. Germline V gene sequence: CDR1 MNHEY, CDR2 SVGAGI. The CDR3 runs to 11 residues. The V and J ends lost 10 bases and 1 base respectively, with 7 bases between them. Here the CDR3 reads CATGPQETQYF. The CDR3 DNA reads TGTGCCACCGGGCCCCAAGAGACCCAGTACTTC.

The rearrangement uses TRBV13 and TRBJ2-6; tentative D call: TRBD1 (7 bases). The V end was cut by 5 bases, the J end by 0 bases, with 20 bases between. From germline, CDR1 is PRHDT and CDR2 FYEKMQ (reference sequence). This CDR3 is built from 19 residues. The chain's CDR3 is CASSAGGTADNSGANVLTF. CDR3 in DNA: TGTGCCAGCAGCGCAGGCGGGACAGCTGACAACTCTGGGGCCAACGTCCTGACTTTC.

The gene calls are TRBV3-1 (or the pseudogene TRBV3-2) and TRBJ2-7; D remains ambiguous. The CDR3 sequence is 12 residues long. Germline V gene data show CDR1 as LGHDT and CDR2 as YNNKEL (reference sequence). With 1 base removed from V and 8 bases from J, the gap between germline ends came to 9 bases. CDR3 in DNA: TGTGCCAGCAGCCAAGGCAAAGTACAGCAGTACTTC. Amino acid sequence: CASSQGKVQQYF.

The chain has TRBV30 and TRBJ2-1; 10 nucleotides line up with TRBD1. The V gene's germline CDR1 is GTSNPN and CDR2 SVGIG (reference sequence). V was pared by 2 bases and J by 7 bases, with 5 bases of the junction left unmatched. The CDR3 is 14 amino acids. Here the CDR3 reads CAWSTTGGRNEQFF. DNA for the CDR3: TGTGCCTGGAGTACGACAGGGGGCAGAAATGAGCAGTTCTTC.

The CDR3: CASTAEGNQPQHF. The CDR3 DNA is TGTGCCAGCACCGCGGAGGGCAATCAGCCCCAGCATTTT. The V and J genes are TRBV7-9 and TRBJ1-5, with D unclear. V shed 7 bases and J shed 2 bases, with 9 bases lying between them. This CDR3 is 13 amino acids long. The V gene's germline CDR1 is SEHNR and CDR2 FQNEAQ (reference sequence).

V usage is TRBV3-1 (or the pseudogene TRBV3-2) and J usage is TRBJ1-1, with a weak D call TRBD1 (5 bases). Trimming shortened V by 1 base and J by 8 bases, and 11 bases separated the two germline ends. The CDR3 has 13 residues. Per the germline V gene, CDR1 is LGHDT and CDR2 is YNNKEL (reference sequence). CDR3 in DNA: TGTGCCAGCAGCCAAGGTGGGACGGGGGAAGCTTTCTTT. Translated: CASSQGGTGEAFF.

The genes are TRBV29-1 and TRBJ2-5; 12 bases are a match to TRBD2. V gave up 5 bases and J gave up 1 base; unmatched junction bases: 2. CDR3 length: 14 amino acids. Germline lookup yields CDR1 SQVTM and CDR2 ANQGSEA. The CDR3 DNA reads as TGCAGCGTTTGGACTAGCGGGGTCCAAGAGACCCAGTACTTC. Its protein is CSVWTSGVQETQYF.

In nucleotides, the CDR3 is TGCAGAGACGGACGGGGCTATGGCTACACCTTC. This encodes CRDGRGYGYTF. V usage is TRBV20-1 and J usage is TRBJ1-2; D remains ambiguous. The germline CDR1 and CDR2 sequences are DFQATT and SNEGSKA (reference sequence). The length of the CDR3 is 11 residues.

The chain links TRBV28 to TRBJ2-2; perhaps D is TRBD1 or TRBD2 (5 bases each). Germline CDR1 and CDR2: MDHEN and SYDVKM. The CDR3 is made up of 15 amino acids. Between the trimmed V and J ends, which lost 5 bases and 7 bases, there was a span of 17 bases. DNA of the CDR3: TGTGCCAGCAGTCCCCCGGGGCGATATGGCGGGGAGCTGTTTTTT. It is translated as CASSPPGRYGGELFF.

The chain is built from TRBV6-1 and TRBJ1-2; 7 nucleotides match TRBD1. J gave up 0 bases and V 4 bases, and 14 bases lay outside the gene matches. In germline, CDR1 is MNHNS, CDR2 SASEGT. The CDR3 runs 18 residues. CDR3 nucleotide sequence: TGTGCCAGCAGTGGCGCCCGAATGCCCGGACAGGCTAACTATGGCTACACCTTC. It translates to CASSGARMPGQANYGYTF.

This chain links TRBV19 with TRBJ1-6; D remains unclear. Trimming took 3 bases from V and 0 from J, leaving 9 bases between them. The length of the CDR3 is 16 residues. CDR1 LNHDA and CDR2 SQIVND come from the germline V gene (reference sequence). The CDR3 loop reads CASSMSWDSYNSPLHF. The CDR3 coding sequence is TGTGCCAGTAGTATGTCCTGGGACTCCTATAATTCACCCCTCCACTTT.